This T cell receptor beta chain was identified during a study of T-cell reconstitution after alpha-beta-depleted transplantation in children. TCRbeta library preparation incorporated unique molecular identifiers. Using its own MiXCR run on the PCR reads, TCRdb lists one record per CDR3 protein. This sample yields around 450,000 distinct CDR3 sequences, of which approximately 42% are seen a single time; 25% to 30% belongs to the top ten. Regarding the study as a whole: Alpha-beta T cells present about two months after transplant were reported to originate from several hundred expanded graft clones. After one year, T-cell counts and TCRbeta diversity mostly came from new T cells.

In the case of this clonotype: Its antigen is not identified.

The germline V gene has CDR1 MGHRA and CDR2 YSYEKL. The CDR3 contains 14 residues. V gave up 3 bases and J gave up 5 bases, with 14 bases separating them. This clonotype was sampled from a girl aged 2 to 9 with aplastic anemia, due to receive a stem cell transplant. The starting material was PBMCs, obtained before TCRalphabeta/CD19-depleted stem cell transplant. The rearrangement joins TRBV4-1 to TRBJ2-7, with unresolved D. The CDR3 DNA reads as TGCGCCAGCAGCCAGTTCAGGACGGTTAACGAGCAGTACTTC. This sequence encodes CASSQFRTVNEQYF.